Following are 15 T cell receptor beta chains from one sample sequenced in a study of CD8+ T cells in alopecia areata. cDNA prepared by RNA extraction and subsequent reverse transcription served as the template for sequencing. This table comes from immunoSEQ multiplex PCR, and its TCRdb copy is limited to in-frame clones, with some not included. The data show over 100,000 clones, approximately 49% seen once. Sequenced here: CD8+ T cells sorted from blood, sampled at week 0. These receptors came from a human donor with alopecia areata.

The chain links TRBV5-1 to TRBJ2-4, with 12 bases matching TRBD2. CDR1 is SGHRS, CDR2 YFSETQ, per germline. The CDR3 is made up of 16 amino acids. Trimming cost V 4 bases and J 8 bases; bases outside gene matches: 10. The CDR3, as DNA: TGCGCCAGCAGCACTCGGCTAGCGGGGGGGCCGGACATTCAGTACTTC. It encodes CASSTRLAGGPDIQYF.

The chain employs TRBV7-6 and TRBJ2-7; the D is unclear. Germline lookup yields CDR1 SGHVS and CDR2 FNYEAQ. V was trimmed by 4 bases and J by 2 bases, leaving 21 bases between them. The CDR3 sequence is 17 residues long. CDR3 sequence (DNA): TGTGCCAGCAGCTCTACCCTGTCCGCAGGAGTTCCCTACGAGCAGTACTTC. Its protein is CASSSTLSAGVPYEQYF.

V usage is TRBV11-2 and J usage is TRBJ2-7; 7 positions agree with TRBD1. Germline V gives CDR1 SGHAT, CDR2 FQNNGV. The ends lost 1 base at V and 3 bases at J; junction bases unmatched: 6. The CDR3 loop spans 15 amino acids. In nucleotides, the CDR3 is TGTGCCAGCAGCTTAGGGACAGGTGATCGCTACGAGCAGTACTTC. This sequence encodes CASSLGTGDRYEQYF.

The J gene is TRBJ1-2, the V gene TRBV7-3; tentatively, D is TRBD1 (6 bases). Per the germline V gene, CDR1 is SGHTA and CDR2 is FQGTGA. The CDR3 loop spans 15 amino acids. V gave up 0 bases and J gave up 9 bases, with 17 bases separating them. The CDR3 DNA is TGTGCCAGCAGCTTAACGGGACATCCTAGAGGAAGCTACACCTTC. It specifies CASSLTGHPRGSYTF.

The rearrangement links TRBV30 to TRBJ2-5, with 7 bases identical to TRBD2. There are 14 residues in the CDR3. Germline CDR1 is GTSNPN and CDR2 is SVGIG (reference sequence). Unmatched junction bases numbered 11, after V lost 6 bases and J lost 4 bases. In DNA, the CDR3 is TGTGCCTGCCCCAGAGGAGGGAGGGGAGAGACCCAGTACTTC. It specifies CACPRGGRGETQYF.

The chain employs TRBV6-5 and TRBJ2-7; D tentatively fits TRBD1 or TRBD2 (5 bases each). V was pared by 2 bases and J by 7 bases, with 15 bases between. The CDR3 has 14 amino acids. Germline CDR1 MNHEY, CDR2 SVGAGI. The CDR3 nucleotides are TGTGCCAGCAGTTACGCTGGGACCATTGGGGAGCAGTACTTC. The encoded protein is CASSYAGTIGEQYF.

This clone occurred a few times. The CDR3 coding sequence is TGTGCCAGCAGTGGCACGCACCCCAGGGGGGAGACCCAGTACTTC. Protein product: CASSGTHPRGETQYF. The chain is built from TRBV21-1 and TRBJ2-5; the D call of TRBD1 is as the table states it, not checked on the DNA. TRBV21-1 is recorded as a pseudogene. The CDR3 length is 15 residues.

V and J are TRBV5-1 and TRBJ1-1; 7 bases are shared with TRBD1. The CDR3 loop spans 12 amino acids. V lost 4 bases, J lost 6 bases, and 3 bases stayed unmatched. Germline V gene sequence: CDR1 SGHRS, CDR2 YFSETQ. The CDR3 DNA is TGCGCCAGCAGCCCACAGGGGTCTGAAGCTTTCTTT. This gives the protein CASSPQGSEAFF. Supplemented by reference TRBV5-1 and TRBJ1-1, the full variable domain reads KAGVTQTPRYLIKTRGQQVTLSCSPISGHRSVSWYQQTPGQGLQFLFEYFSETQRNKGNFPGRFSGRQFSNSRSEMNVSTLELGDSALYLCASSPQGSEAFFGQGTRLTVV.

V and J are TRBV7-9 and TRBJ1-2; maybe TRBD1 (5 bases). The germline V and J ends were trimmed by 1 base and 4 bases, with 7 bases remaining between them. Germline CDR1 and CDR2: SEHNR and FQNEAQ (reference sequence). The CDR3 covers 13 residues. Here the CDR3 reads CASSLGGSYGYTF. CDR3 DNA: TGTGCCAGCAGCTTAGGGGGCAGCTATGGCTACACCTTC.

This chain uses TRBV10-3 with TRBJ1-5; 7 positions match TRBD1. From germline, CDR1 is ENHRY and CDR2 SYGVKD. V lost 10 bases to trimming and J lost 4 bases; unmatched junction nucleotides: 10. The CDR3 is 14 residues long. In nucleotides, the CDR3 is TGTGCCAGCTGGGGAGGACAGGTGAATCAGCCCCAGCATTTT. Its protein product is CASWGGQVNQPQHF.

This clone was seen only a few times. The chain links TRBV7-9 to TRBJ2-2; the D is unclear. Germline CDR1 and CDR2: SEHNR and FQNEAQ (reference sequence). There are 12 residues in the CDR3. The V end was cut by 8 bases, the J end by 2 bases, with 6 bases between. In DNA, the CDR3 is TGTGCCAGCGCGGAAAACACCGGGGAGCTGTTTTTT. Its translation: CASAENTGELFF.

The chain combines TRBV27 with TRBJ1-6; D not resolved. Germline CDR1 reads MNHEY; CDR2 reads SMNVEV (reference sequence). V was cut by 0 bases and J by 8 bases, with 8 bases left in between. The CDR3 is made up of 14 amino acids. CDR3 sequence: CASSLSRPYSPLHF. DNA of the CDR3: TGTGCCAGCAGTTTATCTCGGCCCTATTCACCCCTCCACTTT.

This clone came up many times. This rearrangement joins TRBV6-1 to TRBJ1-5; TRBD1 is a possible D gene (5 bases). The CDR3 covers 15 residues. V was pared by 6 bases and J by 0 bases, with 12 bases between. Germline CDR1 and CDR2: MNHNS and SASEGT. This chain's CDR3 is CASSAQEDSNQPQHF. The CDR3 region has the DNA TGTGCCAGCAGCGCACAGGAGGATAGCAATCAGCCCCAGCATTTT.

This clone has more than one count but fewer than ten. The chain is built from TRBV13 and TRBJ2-7; TRBD2 agrees at 12 bases. The trim removed 5 bases at V and 2 bases at J, leaving 7 bases unmatched. Germline values: CDR1 PRHDT, CDR2 FYEKMQ (reference sequence). This CDR3 comprises 16 residues. The CDR3 region has the DNA TGTGCCAGCAGCCATCCCTCTAGCGGGGGGGCCTACGAGCAGTACTTC. Translation: CASSHPSSGGAYEQYF. The whole variable domain, filled in from reference TRBV13 and TRBJ2-7, reads AAGVIQSPRHLIKEKRETATLKCYPIPRHDTVYWYQQGPGQDPQFLISFYEKMQSDKGSIPDRFSAQQFSDYHSELNMSSLELGDSALYFCASSHPSSGGAYEQYFGPGTRLTVT.

V and J are TRBV25-1 and TRBJ2-7; either TRBD1 or TRBD2 may fit D (5 bases each). From germline, CDR1 is MGHDK and CDR2 SYGVNS. V was shortened by 6 bases and J by 0 bases, with 18 bases between the two germline ends. The CDR3 loop spans 16 amino acids. CDR3: CASRAGGRQNSYEQYF. The CDR3 bases are TGTGCCAGCAGAGCTGGAGGCCGACAGAACTCCTACGAGCAGTACTTC.